These 23 T cell receptor beta chains originate from one sample sequenced in a study of a mutant IDH1 vaccine in newly diagnosed glioma. What these receptors recognize is not known. Generated by immunoSEQ multiplex PCR, the TCRdb table keeps only in-frame clones and is missing some. The sample has approximately 84,000 clones, more than 80% seen once; the top ten hold 4% to 5.5%. The time point was: week 47, end of study. Each dose delivered 300 ug of mutant IDH1 20-mer peptide subcutaneously with imiquimod. The starting material was PBMCs, obtained from a glioma patient whose treatment included an IDH1 peptide vaccine. The receptors here all came from a man between 35 and 55 years old with glioma.

The chain links TRBV2 to TRBJ2-2; a weak D match, TRBD2 (5 bases). V gave up 4 bases and J gave up 6 bases, with 15 bases separating them. This CDR3 has 15 amino acids. Germline lookup yields CDR1 SNHLY and CDR2 FYNNEI. The CDR3 protein is CASSVRGNGAGELFF. The CDR3 DNA follows: TGTGCCAGCAGTGTACGGGGAAATGGAGCCGGGGAGCTGTTTTTT.

The DNA for the CDR3 is TGTGCCAGCAGTCCACGGACAGTTAGCAATCAGCCCCAGCATTTT. Protein sequence: CASSPRTVSNQPQHF. The chain recombines TRBV6-5 with TRBJ1-5; D possibly corresponds to TRBD1 (6 bases). Germline values: CDR1 MNHEY, CDR2 SVGAGI. The V and J ends lost 5 bases and 0 bases respectively, with 11 bases between them. CDR3 length equals 15 residues.

This chain connects TRBV27 to TRBJ2-7, with D perhaps TRBD1 (6 bases). V lost 8 bases and J lost 3, with 11 bases in between. The CDR3 totals 12 residues. Germline assignment: CDR1 MNHEY and CDR2 SMNVEV (reference sequence). The CDR3 nucleotides read TGTGCCAGCCAACAGGGTCTCTACGAGCAGTACTTC. Translated: CASQQGLYEQYF.

The chain recombines TRBV4-2 with TRBJ2-5, with 14 positions matching TRBD2. From germline, CDR1 is LGHNA and CDR2 YNFKEQ. CDR3 size: 17 residues. V lost 5 bases to trimming and J lost 2 bases; unmatched junction nucleotides: 7. In nucleotides, the CDR3 is TGTGCCAGCAGCACCGGGACTAGCGGGGGCTTACAAGAGACCCAGTACTTC. Translation gives CASSTGTSGGLQETQYF.

The rearrangement joins TRBV9 to TRBJ2-3, with 7 positions matching TRBD2. In germline, CDR1 is SGDLS, CDR2 YYNGEE. CDR3 length equals 14 residues. Unmatched junction bases numbered 3, after V lost 4 bases and J lost 1 base. In DNA, the CDR3 is TGTGCCAGCAGCAGCACTAGCGGCACAGATACGCAGTATTTT. Its translation: CASSSTSGTDTQYF.

The chain joins TRBV4-1 to TRBJ2-3; 12 bases fit TRBD2. CDR1 is MGHRA, CDR2 YSYEKL, per germline. V lost 4 bases and J lost 2; bases outside the gene matches: 4. The CDR3 runs to 16 residues. The CDR3 region is CASSPLAGGSTDTQYF. CDR3 bases: TGCGCCAGCAGCCCGCTAGCGGGAGGGTCCACAGATACGCAGTATTTT.

V and J are TRBV7-2 and TRBJ2-1; D perhaps matches TRBD1 (5 bases). Germline values: CDR1 SGHTA, CDR2 FQGNSA. The CDR3 spans 13 residues. The ends were cut back, 1 base at V and 12 bases at J, with 13 bases in the middle. This chain's CDR3 is CASSLDTTGWQFF. The CDR3 bases are TGTGCCAGCAGCTTAGATACTACAGGATGGCAGTTCTTC.

V gene TRBV29-1 combines with J gene TRBJ2-1; D gene unclear. The ends were cut back, 5 bases at V and 7 bases at J, with 6 bases in the middle. The V gene's germline CDR1 is SQVTM and CDR2 ANQGSEA. The CDR3 spans 10 residues. CDR3 sequence: CSVRNNEQFF. The CDR3 DNA is TGCAGCGTTCGAAATAATGAGCAGTTCTTC.

This clone has only one observation. The chain carries TRBV11-2 and TRBJ2-2; D perhaps matches TRBD1 (6 bases). This CDR3 region has 15 residues. From germline, CDR1 is SGHAT and CDR2 FQNNGV. Trimming removed 1 base at V and 1 base at J, with 7 bases between. The CDR3 here is CASSLVGQNTGELFF. The DNA for the CDR3 is TGTGCCAGCAGCTTAGTGGGACAGAACACCGGGGAGCTGTTTTTT.

The chain carries TRBV11-2 and TRBJ2-7; D unresolved. The CDR3 loop spans 16 amino acids. Trimming pared 4 bases from V and 2 bases from J, leaving 18 bases between. CDR1 SGHAT and CDR2 FQNNGV come from the germline V gene. CDR3 sequence reads: CASSSNRRVPPYEQYF. The CDR3 region has the DNA TGTGCCAGCAGCTCGAATCGCCGGGTCCCCCCCTACGAGCAGTACTTC.

The chain joins TRBV5-1 to TRBJ2-7; TRBD2 matches 12 bases. Losses at the gene ends were 4 bases for V and 2 bases for J; bases not matched to a gene: 7. The length of the CDR3 is 16 residues. The germline CDR1 and CDR2 sequences are SGHRS and YFSETQ. CDR3 amino acids: CASSALSSGGAYEQYF. Written as DNA, the CDR3 is TGCGCCAGCAGCGCCCTGTCTAGCGGGGGGGCCTACGAGCAGTACTTC.

This chain connects TRBV2 to TRBJ1-5, with 12 nucleotides matching TRBD1. The CDR3 covers 17 residues. CDR1 and CDR2 from the germline V gene are SNHLY and FYNNEI. V was pared by 2 bases and J by 6 bases, with 8 bases of the junction left unmatched. The CDR3 DNA follows: TGTGCCAGCAGTGAATTAGTGGGGACAGGGGGCGGTCAGCCCCAGCATTTT. Its translation: CASSELVGTGGGQPQHF.

The genes are TRBV5-6 and TRBJ1-5; D unresolved. The CDR3 runs 15 residues. Germline assignment: CDR1 SGHDT and CDR2 YYEEEE. Trimming took off 4 bases at V and 0 bases at J, with 11 bases between the two ends. The CDR3 protein is CASSLTPNSNQPQHF. The DNA of the CDR3 is TGTGCCAGCAGCCTGACACCAAATAGCAATCAGCCCCAGCATTTT.

This clone appeared a few times. The junction does not match germline at one end; this may be a read error. The chain links TRBV7-7 to TRBJ2-7, with D possibly called TRBD1 or TRBD2 (5 bases each). This CDR3 region has 15 residues. Germline-derived CDR1 and CDR2 are SSHAT and FNYEAQ (reference sequence). The CDR3 DNA reads TGTGCTAGCAGCCCCGGCCGGTGGGGGAGCTACGAGCAGTACTTC. The encoded protein is CASSPGRWGSYEQYF. Variable domain in full (rest from reference TRBV7-7 and TRBJ2-7): GAGVSQSPRYKVTKRGQDVTLRCDPISSHATLYWYQQALGQGPEFLTYFNYEAQPDKSGLPSDRFSAERPEGSISTLTIQRTEQRDSAMYRCASSPGRWGSYEQYFGPGTRLTVT.

The chain's CDR3 is CASSTRQGSYEQYF. CDR3 DNA sequence: TGTGCCAGCAGCACCCGACAGGGCTCCTACGAGCAGTACTTC. V usage is TRBV13 and J usage is TRBJ2-7, with 7 bases fitting TRBD1. Germline CDR1 reads PRHDT; CDR2 reads FYEKMQ (reference sequence). This CDR3 spans 14 amino acids. Germline trimming cut 5 bases from V and 0 bases from J; bases unmatched to any gene: 4.

The rearrangement links TRBV7-9 to TRBJ2-5; D remains ambiguous. Germline V gene sequence: CDR1 SEHNR, CDR2 FQNEAQ (reference sequence). This CDR3 is 13 amino acids long. V lost 3 bases to trimming and J lost 2 bases, with 7 bases between them. Here the CDR3 reads CASSFTQQETQYF. The CDR3 DNA reads as TGTGCCAGCAGCTTCACACAGCAAGAGACCCAGTACTTC.

This clone was recorded once. This chain connects TRBV5-8 to TRBJ2-7; unclear D gene. Trimming pared 4 bases from V and 6 bases from J, leaving 8 bases between. The CDR3 length is 11 residues. Germline lookup yields CDR1 SGHTS and CDR2 YDEGEE. The CDR3: CASSLDAEQYF. The CDR3 bases are TGTGCCAGCAGCCTGGATGCCGAGCAGTACTTC. The whole variable domain, filled in from reference TRBV5-8 and TRBJ2-7, reads EAGVTQSPTHLIKTRGQQATLRCSPISGHTSVYWYQQALGLGLQFLLWYDEGEERNRGNFPPRFSGRQFPNYSSELNVNALELEDSALYLCASSLDAEQYFGPGTRLTVT.

The genes are TRBV7-2 and TRBJ2-7; D is possibly TRBD1 (6 bases). CDR1 and CDR2 (germline): SGHTA, FQGNSA. The CDR3 loop spans 14 amino acids. V lost 5 bases and J 4 bases, leaving 15 bases between the germline ends. The CDR3 region is CASSPTGQVYEQYF. CDR3 nucleotide sequence: TGTGCCAGCAGCCCAACAGGGCAGGTTTACGAGCAGTACTTC. Full variable domain (rest looked up from reference TRBV7-2 and TRBJ2-7): GAGVSQSPSNKVTEKGKDVELRCDPISGHTALYWYRQSLGQGLEFLIYFQGNSAPDKSGLPSDRFSAERTGGSVSTLTIQRTQQEDSAVYLCASSPTGQVYEQYFGPGTRLTVT.

This clone came up a few times. The chain recombines TRBV4-3 with TRBJ1-1; D unclear. Trimming removed 0 bases at V and 6 bases at J, with 14 bases between. The germline gives CDR1 LGHNA, CDR2 YSLEER. The length of the CDR3 is 15 residues. CDR3 DNA sequence: TGCGCCAGCAGCCAAGAGTGGGCCCTGGGGTCTGAAGCTTTCTTT. As protein: CASSQEWALGSEAFF.

The rearrangement links TRBV13 to TRBJ2-7; D remains unclear. The V gene lost 5 bases and the J gene lost 3 bases, with 5 bases spanning the gap. Germline CDR1 and CDR2: PRHDT and FYEKMQ (reference sequence). This CDR3 has 11 amino acids. The CDR3 region is CASSQVYEQYF. CDR3 bases: TGTGCCAGCAGCCAGGTCTACGAGCAGTACTTC. The full variable domain, with the rest looked up from reference TRBV13 and TRBJ2-7, is AAGVIQSPRHLIKEKRETATLKCYPIPRHDTVYWYQQGPGQDPQFLISFYEKMQSDKGSIPDRFSAQQFSDYHSELNMSSLELGDSALYFCASSQVYEQYFGPGTRLTVT.

The gene calls are TRBV18 and TRBJ2-7; D tentatively fits TRBD1 or TRBD2 (5 bases each). The V gene lost 3 bases and the J gene lost 2 bases, with 8 bases spanning the gap. This CDR3 is built from 13 residues. Germline-derived CDR1 and CDR2 are KGHSH and LQKENI. The CDR3 sequence: CASSPGTAYEQYF. Written as DNA, the CDR3 is TGTGCCAGCTCACCTGGGACGGCCTACGAGCAGTACTTC. Based on the CDR3 plus reference TRBV18 and TRBJ2-7, the full variable domain is NAGVMQNPRHLVRRRGQEARLRCSPMKGHSHVYWYRQLPEEGLKFMVYLQKENIIDESGMPKERFSAEFPKEGPSILRIQQVVRGDSAAYFCASSPGTAYEQYFGPGTRLTVT.

This chain uses TRBV7-2 with TRBJ1-2; 10 nucleotides match TRBD1. There are 15 residues in the CDR3. The germline V gene has CDR1 SGHTA and CDR2 FQGNSA. J lost 4 bases, V lost 4 bases, and 6 bases had no gene match. The CDR3 region has the DNA TGTGCCAGCAGCTACATAGGACAGGGGGGCTATGGCTACACCTTC. Residues: CASSYIGQGGYGYTF.

V is TRBV15 and J is TRBJ1-1; tentatively, D is TRBD1 (5 bases). CDR3 size: 16 residues. Trimming removed 5 bases at V and 1 base at J, with 17 bases between. Germline CDR1 is LNHNV and CDR2 is YYDKDF (reference sequence). The CDR3 DNA follows: TGTGCCACCAGCCCAACTATGACAGACAGGAACACTGAAGCTTTCTTT. Protein sequence: CATSPTMTDRNTEAFF.